This TCR beta chain was recorded in a study of blood T cell repertoires in COVID-19. Across the whole study: COVID-19 samples collected from the United States, Italy and Spain covered acute and convalescent phases. PBMCs, B-cell-depleted T cells, or T cells were the source of the cDNA or gDNA that made up the material.

The germline V gene encodes CDR1 MNHEY and CDR2 SMNVEV (reference sequence). With 8 bases removed from V and 6 bases from J, the gap between germline ends came to 13 bases. This CDR3 has 13 amino acids. As processed by the authors: Reference gene primer amplification yielded estimated nucleated cell counts. Clones were sequenced by immunoSEQ multiplex PCR, and TCRdb holds only the in-frame ones, with some missing. The D gene and trimming were derived from the DNA, and the V and J assignments and clone size from that table. The sample holds roughly 180,000 clones, about 85% seen once. The clonotype originates from a man aged 55-75 years who had recovered from COVID-19. Sequenced material: peripheral blood. V and J are TRBV27 and TRBJ1-4; a possible D gene is TRBD1 (5 bases). The CDR3 DNA reads as TGTGCCAGCGCGGCCGGGGGGGATGAAAAACTGTTTTTT. Encoded protein: CASAAGGDEKLFF.